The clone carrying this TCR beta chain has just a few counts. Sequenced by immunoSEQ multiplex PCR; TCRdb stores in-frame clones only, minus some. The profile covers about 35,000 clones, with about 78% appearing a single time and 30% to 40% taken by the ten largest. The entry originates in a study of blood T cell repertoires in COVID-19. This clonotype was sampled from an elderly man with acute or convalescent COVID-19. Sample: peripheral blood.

In nucleotides, the CDR3 is TGTGCCAGCAGGAGCGGGGGGGACATTCAGTACTTC. It specifies CASRSGGDIQYF. V and J are TRBV25-1 and TRBJ2-4; the match to TRBD2 covers 10 bases. Germline CDR1 and CDR2: MGHDK and SYGVNS. The CDR3 is made up of 12 amino acids. J lost 8 bases, V lost 6 bases, and 1 base had no gene match.